These T cell receptor beta chains were read from a single sample in a study of blood T cell repertoires in COVID-19. Profiled with immunoSEQ multiplex PCR; TCRdb holds only in-frame clones, not every one. This repertoire shows 300,000 to 350,000 clones, about 88% found once; its top ten account for under 1.3%. The sequenced material came from PBMCs or T cells enriched from blood (not recorded which). The receptor source for this set is a woman aged 25 to 39 who had recovered from COVID-19. CDR3s include the opening cysteine and the closing phenylalanine or tryptophan. The D gene is left open where the match is weak. Where a row states a size, it is once, few, many or the class of an expanded clone; other rows omit it.

>few|TRBJ2-7|NA|TRBV5-6
CASSRGDTNYEQYF
TGTGCCAGCAGCCGGGGGGACACCAACTACGAGCAGTACTTC
>NA|TRBJ1-5|NA|TRBV24-1
CATSDSGGLGSNQPQHF
TGTGCCACCAGTGATTCGGGGGGGCTAGGGAGCAATCAGCCCCAGCATTTT
>NA|TRBJ1-1|TRBD1|TRBV7-9
CASSFVSGGKNTEAFF
TGTGCCAGCAGCTTTGTCTCAGGGGGCAAGAACACTGAAGCTTTCTTT
>NA|TRBJ2-7|NA|TRBV15
CATSRAGSTSEQYF
TGTGCCACCAGCAGAGCGGGGAGCACAAGCGAGCAGTACTTC
>once|TRBJ1-2|NA|TRBV13
CASSLGQNYGYTF
TGTGCCAGCAGCTTAGGGCAGAACTATGGCTACACCTTC
>NA|TRBJ1-5|NA|TRBV5-1
CASSLGLGGGNQPQHF
TGCGCCAGCAGCTTGGGACTGGGCGGGGGCAATCAGCCCCAGCATTTT
>NA|TRBJ1-5|NA|TRBV28
CASSGTGPNQPQHF
TGTGCCAGCAGTGGTACAGGGCCTAATCAGCCCCAGCATTTT
>NA|TRBJ1-6|NA|TRBV4-3
CASSQHLDNSPLHF
TGCGCCAGCAGCCAACACTTGGATAATTCACCCCTCCACTTT
>once|TRBJ2-1|TRBD1|TRBV2
CASIGTGTYNEQFF
TGTGCCAGCATCGGGACAGGGACCTACAATGAGCAGTTCTTC
>NA|TRBJ1-3|NA|TRBV3-1/TRBV3-2
CASTPGARAGNTIYF
TGTGCCAGCACCCCTGGGGCTCGAGCTGGAAACACCATATATTTT
>NA|TRBJ2-5|TRBD1|TRBV5-1
CASSLPGPNRGQETQYF
TGCGCCAGCAGCTTGCCGGGACCAAACAGGGGGCAAGAGACCCAGTACTTC
>NA|TRBJ1-1|TRBD1|TRBV19
CAIRQGWDTEAFF
TGTGCCATAAGACAGGGGTGGGATACTGAAGCTTTCTTT
>once|TRBJ2-3|NA|TRBV19
CATWGTSTDTQYF
TGTGCCACCTGGGGGACTAGCACAGATACGCAGTATTTT
>NA|TRBJ1-2|TRBD1|TRBV3-1/TRBV3-2
CASSPNRDRASLGGYTF
TGTGCCAGCAGCCCAAACCGGGACAGGGCATCTCTGGGTGGCTACACCTTC
>NA|TRBJ1-1|TRBD1|TRBV11-3
CASSYRGPYTEAFF
TGTGCCAGCAGTTACAGGGGCCCTTACACTGAAGCTTTCTTT
>NA|TRBJ1-2|TRBD1|TRBV7-9
CASSAIRDSSNYGYTF
TGTGCCAGCAGCGCAATCCGGGACAGCAGTAACTATGGCTACACCTTC
>NA|TRBJ2-1|NA|TRBV24-1
CATQGRAYNEQFF
TGTGCCACCCAGGGAAGAGCCTACAATGAGCAGTTCTTC
>NA|TRBJ1-1|NA|TRBV4-2
CASSQEGEGTEAFF
TGTGCCAGCAGCCAAGAGGGGGAGGGCACTGAAGCTTTCTTT
>NA|TRBJ1-2|NA|TRBV24-1
CATSPGYGYTF
TGTGCCACCAGCCCGGGTTATGGCTACACCTTC
>NA|TRBJ2-7|NA|TRBV18
CASSPGRSDYEQYF
TGTGCCAGCTCACCGGGGCGGTCTGACTACGAGCAGTACTTC
>NA|TRBJ2-3|NA|TRBV5-8
CASSLGQGSITDTQYF
TGTGCCAGCAGCTTAGGTCAGGGGAGTATTACAGATACGCAGTATTTT
>NA|TRBJ1-6|NA|TRBV18
CASSPGGGSPLHF
TGTGCCAGCTCACCAGGGGGCGGTTCACCCCTCCACTTT
>NA|TRBJ1-2|NA|TRBV7-9
CASSPQGFLGYTF
TGTGCCAGCAGTCCCCAGGGGTTTCTTGGCTACACCTTC
>NA|TRBJ2-4|TRBD1|TRBV5-4
CASSYGQGARRDIQYF
TGTGCCAGCAGCTACGGACAGGGGGCGCGTCGGGACATTCAGTACTTC
>NA|TRBJ2-4|NA|TRBV5-6
CASSQTENIQYF
TGTGCCAGCAGCCAAACAGAAAACATTCAGTACTTC
>NA|TRBJ2-2|TRBD1|TRBV6-5
CASRSTGSYTGELFF
TGTGCCAGCAGATCGACAGGGTCATACACCGGGGAGCTGTTTTTT
>once|TRBJ2-1|TRBD2|TRBV6-1
CASTQASGGANEQFF
TGTGCCAGCACACAAGCTAGCGGGGGGGCGAATGAGCAGTTCTTC
>NA|TRBJ2-7|TRBD2|TRBV28
CASSFHPGSGGDEQYF
TGTGCCAGCAGTTTTCATCCGGGTAGCGGGGGCGACGAGCAGTACTTC
>NA|TRBJ2-1|NA|TRBV6-2/TRBV6-3
CASSYSVSGGITTGNEQFF
TGTGCCAGCAGTTACTCGGTGTCTGGGGGCATTACTACGGGGAATGAGCAGTTCTTC
>NA|TRBJ1-2|NA|TRBV14
CASSQAQDRYTF
TGTGCCAGCAGCCAAGCACAGGACCGCTACACCTTC
>NA|TRBJ1-1|TRBD1|TRBV29-1
CSVVVRGMNTEAFF
TGCAGCGTTGTAGTCAGGGGGATGAACACTGAAGCTTTCTTT
>NA|TRBJ2-3|NA|TRBV9
CASSARPLTGDTQYF
TGTGCCAGCAGCGCCCGACCGCTAACGGGAGATACGCAGTATTTT
>NA|TRBJ1-6|NA|TRBV28
CASSLGAGINSPLHF
TGTGCCAGCAGTTTAGGAGCAGGGATAAATTCACCCCTCCACTTT
>few|TRBJ1-3|TRBD1|TRBV24-1
CATLRRTGAGFGNTIYF
TGTGCCACCCTGCGAAGAACAGGGGCGGGTTTCGGAAACACCATATATTTT
>NA|TRBJ1-1|NA|TRBV7-8
CATASGFTEAFF
TGTGCCACCGCCTCGGGGTTCACTGAAGCTTTCTTT
>NA|TRBJ2-3|TRBD2|TRBV19
CASTPSGGAFTQYF
TGTGCCAGTACCCCTAGCGGGGGGGCCTTTACGCAGTATTTT
>few|TRBJ1-2|TRBD1|TRBV6-5
CASRLGTGVGYTF
TGTGCCAGCAGGCTAGGGACAGGGGTTGGCTACACCTTC
>NA|TRBJ2-1|TRBD1|TRBV9
CASSVATGQVGNEQFF
TGTGCCAGCAGCGTAGCTACTGGACAGGTGGGCAATGAGCAGTTCTTC
>NA|TRBJ1-5|NA|TRBV6-1
CASSEFTNQGQPQHF
TGTGCCAGCAGTGAATTCACCAACCAGGGTCAGCCCCAGCATTTT
>NA|TRBJ1-2|TRBD1|TRBV29-1
CSVLLQGSGYGYTF
TGCAGCGTCCTCCTACAGGGGTCCGGTTATGGCTACACCTTC
>NA|TRBJ2-3|TRBD2|TRBV9
CASSVEAGGFTDTQYF
TGTGCCAGCAGCGTAGAAGCGGGGGGTTTCACAGATACGCAGTATTTT
>NA|TRBJ2-7|TRBD1|TRBV20-1
CSASWDREFGPYEQYF
TGCAGTGCTAGTTGGGACAGGGAGTTCGGACCCTACGAGCAGTACTTC
>few|TRBJ2-1|TRBD1|TRBV30
CAWIAGQGPFDEQFF
TGTGCCTGGATCGCGGGACAGGGGCCTTTCGATGAGCAGTTCTTC
>NA|TRBJ1-2|NA|TRBV6-1
CASSDPDRLGYTF
TGTGCCAGCAGTGACCCCGACAGGCTTGGCTACACCTTC
>NA|TRBJ2-3|NA|TRBV6-2/TRBV6-3
CASSYASYTQYF
TGTGCCAGCAGTTACGCTAGTTATACGCAGTATTTT
>NA|TRBJ1-2|NA|TRBV7-2
CASSSTGSNYGYTF
TGTGCCAGCAGCTCCACAGGGTCCAACTATGGCTACACCTTC
>NA|TRBJ1-3|NA|TRBV12-3/TRBV12-4
CAINRGGNTIYF
TGTGCCATCAACCGGGGTGGAAACACCATATATTTT
>few|TRBJ1-1|NA|TRBV10-3
CAISEQAGLNTEAFF
TGTGCCATCAGTGAGCAAGCGGGCCTGAACACTGAAGCTTTCTTT
>NA|TRBJ1-5|NA|TRBV7-2
CASSLGRPPLTNQPQHF
TGTGCCAGCAGCTTAGGGCGGCCACCTTTGACGAATCAGCCCCAGCATTTT
>NA|TRBJ1-4|TRBD1|TRBV7-2
CASSLAGQGNEKLFF
TGTGCCAGCAGCTTAGCGGGACAGGGTAACGAAAAACTGTTTTTT
>NA|TRBJ2-5|NA|TRBV20-1
CSASPTTGYQETQYF
TGCAGTGCTAGTCCCACAACGGGGTACCAAGAGACCCAGTACTTC
>NA|TRBJ1-1|NA|TRBV14
CASSQVRGNTEAFF
TGTGCCAGCAGCCAAGTAAGGGGGAACACTGAAGCTTTCTTT
>NA|TRBJ2-3|TRBD1|TRBV7-2
CASSFGQDYNTQYF
TGTGCCAGCAGCTTTGGACAGGATTATAATACGCAGTATTTT
>NA|TRBJ2-3|TRBD2|TRBV7-8
CASSFRRGAGDTQYF
TGTGCCAGCAGCTTCCGGCGGGGGGCGGGGGATACGCAGTATTTT
>NA|TRBJ2-7|NA|TRBV6-5
CASRSGQSYEQYF
TGTGCCAGCAGATCAGGACAGTCCTACGAGCAGTACTTC
>NA|TRBJ1-5|TRBD1|TRBV4-1
CASSQKDRLAGQPQHF
TGCGCCAGCAGCCAGAAGGACAGGCTCGCCGGTCAGCCCCAGCATTTT
>NA|TRBJ1-5|TRBD1|TRBV2
CASRQGGGNQPQHF
TGTGCCAGCAGGCAGGGGGGTGGCAATCAGCCCCAGCATTTT
>NA|TRBJ1-5|TRBD1|TRBV6-2/TRBV6-3
CASSGPPRTGQISNQPQHF
TGTGCCAGCAGTGGCCCCCCTCGGACAGGGCAAATCAGCAATCAGCCCCAGCATTTT
>NA|TRBJ1-5|TRBD1|TRBV27
CASRTGQGSQPQHF
TGTGCCAGCAGGACGGGACAGGGGAGTCAGCCCCAGCATTTT
>NA|TRBJ1-2|NA|TRBV7-2
CASSLDSGNYGYTF
TGTGCCAGCAGCTTAGATTCCGGGAACTATGGCTACACCTTC